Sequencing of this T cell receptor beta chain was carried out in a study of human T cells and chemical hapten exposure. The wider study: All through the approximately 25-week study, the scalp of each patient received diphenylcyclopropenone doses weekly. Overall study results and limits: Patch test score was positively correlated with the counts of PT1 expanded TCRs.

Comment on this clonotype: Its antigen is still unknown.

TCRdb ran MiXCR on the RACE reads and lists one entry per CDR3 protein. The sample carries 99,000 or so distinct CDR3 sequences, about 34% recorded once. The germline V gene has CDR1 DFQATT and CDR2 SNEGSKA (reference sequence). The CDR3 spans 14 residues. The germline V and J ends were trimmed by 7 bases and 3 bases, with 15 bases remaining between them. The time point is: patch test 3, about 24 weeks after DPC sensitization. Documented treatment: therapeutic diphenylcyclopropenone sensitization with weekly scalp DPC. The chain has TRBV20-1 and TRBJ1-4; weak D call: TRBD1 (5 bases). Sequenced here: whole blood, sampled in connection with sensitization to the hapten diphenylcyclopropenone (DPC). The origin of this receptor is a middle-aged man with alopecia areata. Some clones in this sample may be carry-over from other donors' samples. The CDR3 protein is CSVTRDASNEKLFF. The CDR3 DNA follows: TGCAGTGTCACCCGGGACGCATCTAATGAAAAACTGTTTTTT.